The entry below describes one T cell receptor beta chain. Its target is not known. The sample originates from a study of OX40 agonist ivuxolimab in advanced cancers. Trimming took 5 bases from V and 6 from J; bases not matched to a gene: 5. The CDR3 spans 14 residues. Germline CDR1 and CDR2: MDHEN and SYDVKM. Libraries were prepared by immunoSEQ multiplex PCR; TCRdb keeps only in-frame clonotypes and omits some of them. The table has 67,000 or so clones, about 87% seen once. Whole-study findings and limits: Those patients achieving a partial response at 0.1-3.0 mg/kg showed among the lowest clonal expansion. Dose levels from 0.1 to 3.0 mg/kg saw CD4+ and CD8+ blood T cells expand clonally by week 6. Certain nonresponding patients likewise had low normalized T-cell clonal expansion.

This TCR was sampled from an adult with an advanced solid tumor such as melanoma, head and neck, liver or kidney cancer. The source was CD4+ or CD8+ T cells sorted from blood, collected in a trial of the OX40 agonist ivuxolimab. This chain connects TRBV28 to TRBJ1-2, with 11 bases fitting TRBD1. Written as DNA, the CDR3 is TGTGCCAGCAGTCAACCGGGACAGGGGGATGGCTACACCTTC. Amino acids: CASSQPGQGDGYTF.